Detailed here is one TCR beta chain. This sample stems from a study of cytomegalovirus exposure and HLA in healthy donors. This PCR relied on a set of 60 Vbeta primers and 13 Jbeta primers. The data were produced by immunoSEQ multiplex PCR, yet TCRdb's version contains in-frame clones alone and is incomplete. This specimen shows over 100,000 clones; the ten leading clones hold around 3.4%. In germline, CDR1 is SEHNR, CDR2 FQNEAQ (reference sequence). This CDR3 is built from 14 residues. The junction had 8 bases not matched to a gene; V was cut back by 3 bases and J by 7 bases. Sequencing was performed on PBMCs. The gene calls are TRBV7-9 and TRBJ1-1; 7 bases fit TRBD1. The receptor was isolated from a man younger than 45 in good health and CMV-seronegative. CDR3 nucleotide sequence: TGTGCCAGCAGCTTCCCAAAAGGGGGCGGTGAAGCTTTCTTT. It encodes CASSFPKGGGEAFF.